The clone carrying this T cell receptor (beta chain) was recorded a few times. This sample is drawn from a study of human T cells and chemical hapten exposure. V was clipped by 4 bases and J by 10 bases, with 18 bases between them. CDR1 and CDR2 from the germline V gene are SGHKS and YYEKEE (reference sequence). This CDR3 has 13 residues. TCRdb re-called the RACE reads with MiXCR, one entry per CDR3 protein. The sample includes roughly 50,000 distinct CDR3 sequences, around a tenth of them seen just once. Stated time point: pre-sensitization, week 0. The sample's treatment: therapeutic diphenylcyclopropenone sensitization with weekly scalp DPC. Total RNA extraction was carried out from unfractionated whole blood.

The J gene is TRBJ2-7, the V gene TRBV5-5; no reliable D call. The source of this sequence is a woman aged 30 to 39 with alopecia areata. Some clones in this sample may be carry-over from other donors' samples. Material: whole blood, obtained in connection with sensitization to the hapten diphenylcyclopropenone (DPC). The chain's CDR3 is CASSLEGIPRQYF. The CDR3 region has the DNA TGTGCCAGCAGCCTAGAAGGGATTCCCCGTCAGTACTTC. Looking up the rest from reference TRBV5-5 and TRBJ2-7 gives the full variable domain: DAGVTQSPTHLIKTRGQQVTLRCSPISGHKSVSWYQQVLGQGPQFIFQYYEKEERGRGNFPDRFSARQFPNYSSELNVNALLLGDSALYLCASSLEGIPRQYFGPGTRLTVT.